The 9 T cell receptor beta chains reported below all come from one sample, sequenced in a study of blood T cell repertoires in COVID-19. Libraries were prepared by immunoSEQ multiplex PCR; TCRdb keeps only in-frame clonotypes and omits some of them. The profile covers 50,000 to 65,000 clones, with approximately 81% appearing a single time and roughly 5% taken by the ten largest. Sequenced: peripheral blood. These receptor sequences come from a man aged 40-50 years with active COVID-19.

The chain is built from TRBV28 and TRBJ2-3; D ambiguous. Per the germline V gene, CDR1 is MDHEN and CDR2 is SYDVKM. V was trimmed by 8 bases and J by 8 bases, leaving 11 bases between them. The CDR3 is made up of 11 amino acids. The CDR3 protein is CASGTSVTQYF. The CDR3 bases are TGTGCCAGCGGTACGTCAGTTACGCAGTATTTT.

The V and J genes are TRBV28 and TRBJ1-4; 7 bases map to TRBD1. The germline CDR1 and CDR2 sequences are MDHEN and SYDVKM. CDR3 length: 15 amino acids. V was clipped by 5 bases and J by 6 bases; unmatched bases: 9. In nucleotides, the CDR3 is TGTGCCAGCAGTATACGGGGACAGAGTTATGAAAAACTGTTTTTT. Its protein product is CASSIRGQSYEKLFF. Variable domain in full (rest from reference TRBV28 and TRBJ1-4): DVKVTQSSRYLVKRTGEKVFLECVQDMDHENMFWYRQDPGLGLRLIYFSYDVKMKEKGDIPEGYSVSREKKERFSLILESASTNQTSMYLCASSIRGQSYEKLFFGSGTQLSVL.

V gene TRBV6-1 combines with J gene TRBJ2-7, with 10 bases fitting TRBD2. Germline V CDR1 and CDR2: MNHNS, SASEGT. The ends lost 2 bases at V and 0 bases at J; junction bases unmatched: 10. The CDR3 is made up of 18 amino acids. The CDR3 nucleotides read TGTGCCAGCAGTGAATACCCTAGGACTAGCGGAGGCTCCTACGAGCAGTACTTC. This translates into CASSEYPRTSGGSYEQYF.

The chain combines TRBV11-2 with TRBJ2-1, with 11 bases matching TRBD2. Germline V gene data show CDR1 as SGHAT and CDR2 as FQNNGV. This CDR3 is 19 amino acids long. Trimming took 2 bases from V and 7 from J; bases not matched to a gene: 16. The CDR3 sequence is CASSLMEASGRTGRNEQFF. DNA of the CDR3: TGTGCCAGCAGCTTAATGGAGGCTAGCGGGAGGACGGGGCGAAATGAGCAGTTCTTC.

The rearrangement links TRBV19 to TRBJ1-5, with 7 bases aligning to TRBD1. V was pared by 5 bases and J by 3 bases, with 10 bases of the junction left unmatched. Germline V lookup: CDR1 LNHDA, CDR2 SQIVND (reference sequence). The CDR3 is 16 residues long. As DNA, the CDR3 is TGTGCCAGTAGTCTATCGACAGGGCTACTCAATCAGCCCCAGCATTTT. Protein: CASSLSTGLLNQPQHF.

This rearrangement joins TRBV19 to TRBJ2-6, with a possible D match to TRBD1 (5 bases). Trimming removed 9 bases at V and 0 bases at J, with 18 bases between. From germline, CDR1 is LNHDA and CDR2 SQIVND (reference sequence). The CDR3 loop spans 17 amino acids. CDR3 protein: CASYDPGSGSGANVLTF. The CDR3 DNA reads as TGTGCCAGCTATGACCCAGGGTCCGGCTCTGGGGCCAACGTCCTGACTTTC.

A few counts support this clone. The DNA of the CDR3 is TGCGCCAGCCACTATACAGGGGAGTCTTCACCCCTCCACTTT. Its translation: CASHYTGESSPLHF. The chain has TRBV4-1 and TRBJ1-6; TRBD1 aligns across 7 bases. Germline V gene sequence: CDR1 MGHRA, CDR2 YSYEKL. After removal of 8 bases from V and 9 bases from J, the junction contained 10 bases not matched to a gene. This CDR3 comprises 14 residues.

The gene calls are TRBV28 and TRBJ1-3; no definite D call. V was cut by 2 bases and J by 7 bases, with 18 bases left in between. Germline values: CDR1 MDHEN, CDR2 SYDVKM. The CDR3 runs 16 residues. The CDR3 region is CASSLPPRRDTNTIYF. Here the CDR3 DNA reads TGTGCCAGCAGTTTACCCCCCCGTAGAGATACTAACACCATATATTTT. Based on the CDR3 plus reference TRBV28 and TRBJ1-3, the full variable domain is DVKVTQSSRYLVKRTGEKVFLECVQDMDHENMFWYRQDPGLGLRLIYFSYDVKMKEKGDIPEGYSVSREKKERFSLILESASTNQTSMYLCASSLPPRRDTNTIYFGEGSWLTVV.

The chain joins TRBV10-2 to TRBJ2-3, with D possibly matching TRBD1 (6 bases). CDR3 length: 15 residues. Germline CDR1 WSHSY, CDR2 SAAADI. V was pared by 8 bases and J by 2 bases, with 17 bases between. This chain's CDR3 is CASLLGDISTDTQYF. The CDR3 DNA follows: TGCGCCAGCCTCCTGGGGGACATTTCCACAGATACGCAGTATTTT.